The 7 T cell receptor beta chains listed next were all sequenced from one sample in a study of T cell responses to AZD1222 COVID-19 vaccine (dated by TCRdb to the early 2020s). Receptor libraries were prepared by the immunoSEQ multiplex PCR assay. The table was pulled from immuneACCESS by TCRdb, which kept in-frame rearrangements only. Such tables lose some clones; where checked, under half of the loss comes from unresolved V genes, and the rest has no known cause. The sample has 150,000 or so clones on record, approximately 87% of them singletons. The ten biggest clones cover about 5.1% of the sample. The time point label here, explained by the study, means: baseline before first vaccination. What the treatment or condition label conveys for this sample: meningococcal conjugate vaccine given as trial control. The sample consisted of peripheral blood, taken on day 0 of MenACWY control vaccination. All receptors come from an adult in good health.

Only a few counts were recorded for this clone. The chain carries TRBV19 and TRBJ2-1; 11 bases fit TRBD2. J was trimmed by 4 bases and V by 4 bases; bases with no gene match: 6. Germline V gene lookup returns CDR1 LNHDA and CDR2 SQIVND (reference sequence). This CDR3 region has 16 residues. CDR3 sequence reads: CASSSSSGRTYNEQFF. The CDR3 bases are TGTGCCAGTAGTAGCTCTAGCGGGAGGACATACAATGAGCAGTTCTTC.

The chain joins TRBV27 to TRBJ1-1; 11 bases are a match to TRBD1. This CDR3 contains 17 residues. Germline CDR1 reads MNHEY; CDR2 reads SMNVEV (reference sequence). With V trimmed by 2 bases and J by 6 bases, 11 bases remained unmatched. Here the CDR3 reads CASSLGGLGQGASEAFF. The CDR3 region has the DNA TGTGCCAGCAGTTTAGGGGGGCTCGGACAGGGGGCTTCTGAAGCTTTCTTT.

The genes are TRBV7-2 and TRBJ1-2, with D possibly being TRBD1 (5 bases). Germline V lookup: CDR1 SGHTA, CDR2 FQGNSA. The CDR3 is made up of 14 amino acids. The germline V and J ends were trimmed by 10 bases and 0 bases, with 15 bases remaining between them. As DNA, the CDR3 is TGTGCCAACACGCTCCAGGGAGCTAACTATGGCTACACCTTC. Protein product: CANTLQGANYGYTF. Full variable domain (rest looked up from reference TRBV7-2 and TRBJ1-2): GAGVSQSPSNKVTEKGKDVELRCDPISGHTALYWYRQSLGQGLEFLIYFQGNSAPDKSGLPSDRFSAERTGGSVSTLTIQRTQQEDSAVYLCANTLQGANYGYTFGSGTRLTVV.

The chain links TRBV28 to TRBJ1-6; possibly TRBD1 for D (6 bases). The CDR3 contains 14 residues. Trimming shortened V by 7 bases and J by 8 bases, and 15 bases separated the two germline ends. Germline CDR1 MDHEN, CDR2 SYDVKM. CDR3 bases: TGTGCCAGCACCCTTAGACAGGCCCATTCACCCCTCCACTTT. Translation gives CASTLRQAHSPLHF.

In the case of this clone: One end of the junction is discordant with germline, which a read error may explain. This sequence joins TRBV18 and TRBJ2-1; 7 bases map to TRBD1. Looked up from germline, CDR1 is KGHSH and CDR2 is LQKENI. The CDR3 loop spans 17 amino acids. The CDR3 spells CASSPLPGQSSYNEQFF. The CDR3, as DNA: TGTGCCAGCTCGCCACTGCCGGGACAGAGCTCCTACAATGAGCAGTTCTTC.

The rearrangement links TRBV27 to TRBJ2-1, with 7 bases that match TRBD2. Germline V CDR1 and CDR2: MNHEY, SMNVEV (reference sequence). The CDR3 has 14 residues. V was pared by 3 bases and J by 11 bases, with 10 bases of the junction left unmatched. The CDR3 is CASSFGRTSDKQFF. CDR3 bases: TGTGCCAGCAGTTTTGGTCGTACTAGCGACAAGCAGTTCTTC.

This clone has a single count. The CDR3 nucleotides read TGCAGCTCAGCTGCCCTCACCTCGGAGACCCAGTACTTC. Translating it yields CSSAALTSETQYF. This chain uses TRBV29-1 with TRBJ2-5; D remains unclear. The CDR3 totals 13 residues. Germline V gene sequence: CDR1 SQVTM, CDR2 ANQGSEA. Trimming took off 8 bases at V and 5 bases at J, with 18 bases between the two ends.